These 26 T cell receptor beta chains were sequenced from one sample in a study of blood T cell repertoires in COVID-19. TCRdb's copy holds only in-frame clones and misses some; the assay was immunoSEQ multiplex PCR. The data hold tens of thousands of clones, with around 90% observed a single time. Sequenced material: peripheral blood. The origin of the receptors is a woman older than 75 with acute or convalescent COVID-19.

The genes are TRBV9 and TRBJ1-6; possible D gene TRBD1, 5 bases. Germline assignment: CDR1 SGDLS and CDR2 YYNGEE. The V gene lost 8 bases and the J gene lost 1 base, with 7 bases spanning the gap. The CDR3 has 13 residues. CDR3 sequence (DNA): TGTGCCAGTAGGGGATCCTATAATTCACCCCTCCACTTT. Encoded protein: CASRGSYNSPLHF.

This sequence joins TRBV2 and TRBJ1-5, with 7 bases matching TRBD1. Germline values: CDR1 SNHLY, CDR2 FYNNEI. With 6 bases clipped from V and 0 bases from J, the junction kept 5 bases outside the gene matches. This CDR3 contains 15 residues. Here the CDR3 DNA reads TGTGCCAGCAGAACAGGGGATTATAGCAATCAGCCCCAGCATTTT. It codes for CASRTGDYSNQPQHF.

The chain combines TRBV7-8 with TRBJ2-7; 9 bases fit TRBD1. Germline V gene data show CDR1 as SGHVS and CDR2 as FQNEAQ. CDR3 length equals 14 residues. V lost 4 bases and J lost 2; bases outside the gene matches: 3. The CDR3 protein is CASSWDRVPYEQYF. The CDR3 DNA reads as TGTGCCAGCAGCTGGGACAGGGTACCCTACGAGCAGTACTTC.

This clone was observed a single time. The chain carries TRBV4-2 and TRBJ2-2, with 8 bases identical to TRBD1. Unmatched junction bases numbered 10, after V lost 0 bases and J lost 7 bases. The CDR3 contains 17 residues. Germline loops: CDR1 LGHNA, CDR2 YNFKEQ. The CDR3 sequence is CASSQDHRQGADGELFF. CDR3 in DNA: TGTGCCAGCAGCCAAGACCACCGGCAGGGGGCGGACGGGGAGCTGTTTTTT.

The chain links TRBV6-5 to TRBJ2-7; weak D call: TRBD2 (6 bases). CDR3 length equals 14 residues. Deletions cut 6 bases from V and 5 bases from J, with 17 bases between. CDR1 MNHEY and CDR2 SVGAGI come from the germline V gene. The CDR3 DNA sequence: TGTGCCAGCAGCCTCACGGGGACTCCCCACGAGCAGTACTTC. Translation: CASSLTGTPHEQYF.

The chain is built from TRBV3-1 (or the pseudogene TRBV3-2) and TRBJ1-2; 7 nucleotides line up with TRBD1. The V gene's germline CDR1 is LGHDT and CDR2 YNNKEL (reference sequence). Trimming took 5 bases from V and 2 from J; bases not matched to a gene: 5. This CDR3 has 14 amino acids. The DNA of the CDR3 is TGTGCCAGCAGCTCCCCGACAGGGAACTATGGCTACACCTTC. This codes for CASSSPTGNYGYTF.

The V call is TRBV27, the J call TRBJ1-2, with TRBD1 matching over 7 bases. CDR1 MNHEY and CDR2 SMNVEV come from the germline V gene (reference sequence). The CDR3 runs 12 residues. V lost 4 bases, J lost 8 bases, and 4 bases stayed unmatched. The CDR3 is CASSYAGGGYTF. The DNA for the CDR3 is TGTGCCAGCAGTTATGCAGGGGGAGGCTACACCTTC.

The J gene is TRBJ2-7, the V gene TRBV9; weak D call: TRBD2 (6 bases). Deletions cut 0 bases from V and 7 bases from J, with 20 bases between. In germline, CDR1 is SGDLS, CDR2 YYNGEE. The CDR3 has 16 residues. The CDR3 DNA reads as TGTGCCAGCAGCGTAGGGGGGACTCCGATTTCTGGAGAGCAGTACTTC. Protein product: CASSVGGTPISGEQYF.

In its sample, this clone was seen once. CDR3 DNA: TGTGCTAGTGGTTCCCTAAGAGGTAGCGCGTCCTACAATGAGCAGTTCTTC. Its translation is CASGSLRGSASYNEQFF. The chain uses TRBV12-5 and TRBJ2-1; tentative D call: TRBD2 (5 bases). The CDR3 is 17 amino acids. V lost 4 bases, J lost 1 base, and 17 bases lay in between. CDR1 and CDR2 from the germline V gene are LGHNT and FRNRAP.

This clone was seen once. The chain links TRBV5-5 to TRBJ2-2, with 9 bases identical to TRBD1. This CDR3 is built from 16 residues. The junction had 7 bases not matched to a gene; V was cut back by 3 bases and J by 4 bases. Germline V gives CDR1 SGHKS, CDR2 YYEKEE (reference sequence). The CDR3, as DNA: TGTGCCAGCAGCTCCCGACAGGGGGGCTCCACCGGGGAGCTGTTTTTT. Its translation: CASSSRQGGSTGELFF.

This chain connects TRBV10-2 to TRBJ2-1, with D possibly being TRBD2 (6 bases). Germline-derived CDR1 and CDR2 are WSHSY and SAAADI. The ends were cut back, 2 bases at V and 1 base at J, with 9 bases in the middle. The CDR3 totals 15 residues. In DNA form, the CDR3 reads TGCGCCAGCAGTGAGGGGACTCGTTCCTACAATGAGCAGTTCTTC. Translated: CASSEGTRSYNEQFF.

This rearrangement joins TRBV27 to TRBJ1-2, with TRBD1 identical over 7 bases. CDR3 length: 13 amino acids. J was trimmed by 3 bases and V by 4 bases; bases with no gene match: 2. In germline, CDR1 is MNHEY, CDR2 SMNVEV (reference sequence). CDR3 sequence (DNA): TGTGCCAGCAGTTCGGGACAGTACTATGGCTACACCTTC. Encoded protein: CASSSGQYYGYTF.

This chain uses TRBV7-9 with TRBJ2-2; 9 bases line up with TRBD2. Per the germline V gene, CDR1 is SEHNR and CDR2 is FQNEAQ (reference sequence). This CDR3 has 17 residues. V lost 4 bases and J lost 4; bases outside the gene matches: 10. CDR3 sequence reads: CASSWGLAFYGTGELFF. For the CDR3, the DNA is TGTGCCAGCAGCTGGGGACTAGCCTTTTACGGCACCGGGGAGCTGTTTTTT.

The chain carries TRBV2 and TRBJ2-7; a weak D match, TRBD2 (6 bases). This CDR3 comprises 14 residues. Trimming removed 6 bases from V and 1 base from J, with 13 bases in between. Germline assignment: CDR1 SNHLY and CDR2 FYNNEI. Here the CDR3 reads CASRVWGESYEQYF. DNA for the CDR3: TGTGCCAGCAGGGTTTGGGGGGAGTCCTACGAGCAGTACTTC.

The chain combines TRBV19 with TRBJ1-1; D gene uncertain. CDR3 length: 10 residues. Trimming cost V 9 bases and J 6 bases, with 8 bases left between them. Germline V lookup: CDR1 LNHDA, CDR2 SQIVND (reference sequence). The CDR3 region is CARLAPEAFF. Written as DNA, the CDR3 is TGTGCCAGGCTAGCACCTGAAGCTTTCTTT. Supplemented by reference TRBV19 and TRBJ1-1, the full variable domain reads DGGITQSPKYLFRKEGQNVTLSCEQNLNHDAMYWYRQDPGQGLRLIYYSQIVNDFQKGDIAEGYSVSREKKESFPLTVTSAQKNPTAFYLCARLAPEAFFGQGTRLTVV.

This clone showed up just a few times. The chain carries TRBV19 and TRBJ2-7; 8 positions agree with TRBD2. This CDR3 contains 16 residues. The V segment lost 4 bases and the J segment 0 bases; nucleotides outside the gene matches: 8. Germline lookup yields CDR1 LNHDA and CDR2 SQIVND (reference sequence). The CDR3 sequence is CASSKNGGGISYEQYF. CDR3 bases: TGTGCCAGTAGTAAGAATGGCGGGGGGATCTCCTACGAGCAGTACTTC.

The chain uses TRBV5-4 and TRBJ2-1; 12 bases are shared with TRBD2. The length of the CDR3 is 15 residues. The trim removed 5 bases at V and 7 bases at J, leaving 7 bases unmatched. Germline V gives CDR1 SGHNT, CDR2 YYREEE (reference sequence). CDR3 sequence reads: CASSRTTSGRNEQFF. As DNA, the CDR3 is TGTGCCAGCAGTCGTACGACTAGCGGGAGAAATGAGCAGTTCTTC.

This clone came up once. The V gene is TRBV18, the J gene TRBJ1-1, with 7 bases that match TRBD1. Germline V gene sequence: CDR1 KGHSH, CDR2 LQKENI. V trimming: 6 bases; J trimming: 0 bases; junction bases outside the gene matches: 10. This CDR3 comprises 16 residues. The CDR3 spells CASSLPKGALNTEAFF. Here the CDR3 DNA reads TGTGCCAGCTCTCTCCCTAAGGGGGCTTTGAACACTGAAGCTTTCTTT.

This chain joins TRBV30 and TRBJ2-3, with 7 bases lining up with TRBD2. Germline V CDR1 and CDR2: GTSNPN, SVGIG (reference sequence). V lost 2 bases, J lost 8 bases, and 7 bases stayed unmatched. The CDR3 contains 13 residues. The CDR3 sequence is CAWSSGVGGTQYF. The CDR3 DNA reads TGTGCCTGGAGTAGCGGGGTTGGCGGTACGCAGTATTTT.

The chain carries TRBV15 and TRBJ2-7, with D uncertain. V lost 6 bases and J lost 4, with 13 bases in between. The length of the CDR3 is 13 residues. CDR1 and CDR2 (germline): LNHNV, YYDKDF (reference sequence). The chain's CDR3 is CATRVSPEYEQYF. In DNA form, the CDR3 reads TGTGCCACCAGAGTATCTCCGGAGTACGAGCAGTACTTC.

This clone was detected only once. The chain combines TRBV14 with TRBJ1-6; TRBD1 might be the D (5 bases). Deletions cut 0 bases from V and 5 bases from J, with 17 bases between. Germline V gene lookup returns CDR1 SGHDN and CDR2 FVKESK. This CDR3 has 18 amino acids. The CDR3 protein is CASSQDVSGVRNNSPLHF. CDR3 nucleotide sequence: TGTGCCAGCAGCCAAGACGTCTCGGGGGTCAGAAATAATTCACCCCTCCACTTT.

V and J are TRBV3-1 (or the pseudogene TRBV3-2) and TRBJ2-7, with D tentatively TRBD1 (5 bases). The CDR3 is 13 amino acids. Deletions cut 4 bases from V and 2 bases from J, with 9 bases between. Per the germline V gene, CDR1 is LGHDT and CDR2 is YNNKEL (reference sequence). The CDR3 region is CASSRQRAYEQYF. The CDR3 nucleotides are TGTGCCAGCAGCCGACAGAGAGCCTACGAGCAGTACTTC.

J is TRBJ2-7 and V is TRBV19, with TRBD2 matching over 16 bases. Losses at the gene ends were 9 bases for V and 0 bases for J; bases not matched to a gene: 5. The V gene's germline CDR1 is LNHDA and CDR2 SQIVND (reference sequence). The CDR3 totals 16 residues. The CDR3 sequence: CASGTSGRASSYEQYF. CDR3 coding DNA: TGTGCCAGCGGGACTAGCGGGAGGGCCAGCTCCTACGAGCAGTACTTC. The complete variable domain, with remaining parts taken from reference TRBV19 and TRBJ2-7, reads DGGITQSPKYLFRKEGQNVTLSCEQNLNHDAMYWYRQDPGQGLRLIYYSQIVNDFQKGDIAEGYSVSREKKESFPLTVTSAQKNPTAFYLCASGTSGRASSYEQYFGPGTRLTVT.

The table lists this clone with a few counts. V gene TRBV6-8 combines with J gene TRBJ1-2; 8 bases are shared with TRBD1. Germline CDR1 is MNHGY and CDR2 is SAAAGT. The CDR3 covers 16 residues. V lost 6 bases and J lost 2; bases outside the gene matches: 11. The DNA for the CDR3 is TGTGCCAGCAGCCAAGGGGGACAGGACAAGAACTATGGCTACACCTTC. Translating it yields CASSQGGQDKNYGYTF.

This clone came up once. J is TRBJ1-1 and V is TRBV20-1, with D hard to call. The CDR3 totals 10 residues. V shed 2 bases and J shed 8 bases, with 6 bases lying between them. Germline V gives CDR1 DFQATT, CDR2 SNEGSKA (reference sequence). In DNA, the CDR3 is TGCAGTGCTAGAACTGCAGAAGCTTTCTTT. This sequence encodes CSARTAEAFF.

About this clone: Additional DNA sequences in this sample encode the identical CDR3. The chain joins TRBV18 to TRBJ1-4; TRBD1 matches at 9 bases. Germline V gene data show CDR1 as KGHSH and CDR2 as LQKENI. This CDR3 region has 14 residues. The ends lost 3 bases at V and 5 bases at J; junction bases unmatched: 1. The CDR3: CASSPGQGNEKLFF. CDR3 coding DNA: TGTGCCAGCTCACCGGGACAGGGAAATGAAAAACTGTTTTTT.